A single T cell receptor beta chain is shown here with its context. TCRbeta library construction was performed incorporating unique molecular identifiers. TCRdb recomputed calls from the PCR reads with MiXCR, one row per CDR3 protein. The sample yields fewer than 85,000 distinct CDR3 sequences, about 14% seen once. Germline CDR1 is SGDLS and CDR2 is YYNGEE. The CDR3 consists of 15 residues. Deletions cut 0 bases from V and 5 bases from J, with 12 bases between. The data originate from a study of T-cell reconstitution after alpha-beta-depleted transplantation in children. This clonotype originated in a male patient aged 2-15 years who had a stem cell transplant for acute lymphoblastic leukemia, so the T cells may come from the graft donor. The V call is TRBV9, the J call TRBJ2-1; either TRBD1 or TRBD2 may supply D (5 bases each). Sequenced here: PBMCs, mostly from graft donor cells, sampled 180 days after TCRalphabeta/CD19-depleted stem cell transplant. Here the CDR3 DNA reads TGTGCCAGCAGCGTAGCTGGGGGTACCGACAATGAGCAGTTCTTC. This translates into CASSVAGGTDNEQFF. The entire variable domain, with the rest obtained from reference TRBV9 and TRBJ2-1, is as follows: DSGVTQTPKHLITATGQRVTLRCSPRSGDLSVYWYQQSLDQGLQFLIQYYNGEERAKGNILERFSAQQFPDLHSELNLSSLELGDSALYFCASSVAGGTDNEQFFGPGTRLTVL.